This entry lists 20 T cell receptor beta chains sequenced from one sample in a study of CXCR3-negative and CXCR3-positive naive CD8 T cells. General observations from the study: More hydrophobic TRB CDR3s occurred in CXCR3-positive than in CXCR3-negative naive cells.

Which antigens these TCRs recognize remains unknown. Through 5' RACE with UMI labels, the TRB cDNA libraries were prepared. TCRdb re-called the 5' RACE reads, yielding one record per CDR3 amino acid sequence without DNA. This specimen shows 120,000 to 150,000 distinct CDR3 sequences; the ten leading clones hold about 0.3%. Specimen: naive CXCR3+ CD8+ T cells from blood. Subset described: CD45RO-CCR7+CD27+CD95- naive CD8+ T cells expressing CXCR3 (TNR3+). These receptors were taken from a human donor in good health. Some clones in this sample may be carry-over from other donors' samples.

The V call is TRBV29-1, the J call TRBJ2-5; TCRdb's D call, TRBD1, is unchecked because there is no DNA. The length of the CDR3 is 14 residues. In germline, CDR1 is SQVTM, CDR2 ANQGSEA. CDR3 sequence reads: CSVEAWGKGETQYF.

The chain employs TRBV3-1 and TRBJ1-1; the D gene TCRdb calls, TRBD1, cannot be checked with no DNA. Germline-derived CDR1 and CDR2 are LGHDT and YNNKEL (reference sequence). The CDR3 is 15 amino acids. The CDR3 sequence: CASSPTSDRNTEAFF.

J is TRBJ2-7 and V is TRBV4-1. Looked up from germline, CDR1 is MGHRA and CDR2 is YSYEKL. The CDR3 has 17 residues. The CDR3 protein is CASSQDAMLMGTYEQYF.

CDR3 loop: CAGQGSGTGELFF. The V and J genes are TRBV27 and TRBJ2-2; the D gene TCRdb calls, TRBD1, cannot be checked with no DNA. The CDR3 consists of 13 residues. The germline gives CDR1 MNHEY, CDR2 SMNVEV (reference sequence).

V gene TRBV4-3 combines with J gene TRBJ2-1; with no DNA, the TCRdb D assignment of TRBD1 cannot be verified. The CDR3 consists of 15 residues. CDR1 and CDR2 (germline): LGHNA, YSLEER. This CDR3 reads CASSQVQGGLGEQFF.

CDR3 protein: CASSLSPADTQYF. The V gene is TRBV28, the J gene TRBJ2-3; TCRdb outputs TRBD1, but without DNA this stays unchecked. This CDR3 has 13 residues. Germline assignment: CDR1 MDHEN and CDR2 SYDVKM.

The chain recombines TRBV29-1 with TRBJ2-1; the D call of TRBD1 rests on TCRdb alone, since no DNA is present to check it. The CDR3 has 14 amino acids. CDR1 SQVTM and CDR2 ANQGSEA come from the germline V gene. The CDR3 sequence: CSVMGQGNYNEQFF.

The chain employs TRBV5-4 and TRBJ2-1; TCRdb indicates TRBD1, and absent DNA this call remains unverified. This CDR3 has 13 residues. Germline values: CDR1 SGHNT, CDR2 YYREEE (reference sequence). Here the CDR3 reads CASSPQQGNEQFF. The complete variable domain, with remaining parts taken from reference TRBV5-4 and TRBJ2-1, reads ETGVTQSPTHLIKTRGQQVTLRCSSQSGHNTVSWYQQALGQGPQFIFQYYREEENGRGNFPPRFSGLQFPNYSSELNVNALELDDSALYLCASSPQQGNEQFFGPGTRLTVL.

V is TRBV29-1 and J is TRBJ2-7. Per the germline V gene, CDR1 is SQVTM and CDR2 is ANQGSEA. There are 13 residues in the CDR3. The CDR3 is CSVGQGNSYEQYF.

The chain links TRBV5-5 to TRBJ1-1; lacking DNA, the TRBD1 call made by TCRdb goes unchecked. There are 13 residues in the CDR3. Germline V gives CDR1 SGHKS, CDR2 YYEKEE (reference sequence). The CDR3 spells CASSLWGHTEAFF. Full variable domain (remainder filled in from reference TRBV5-5 and TRBJ1-1): DAGVTQSPTHLIKTRGQQVTLRCSPISGHKSVSWYQQVLGQGPQFIFQYYEKEERGRGNFPDRFSARQFPNYSSELNVNALLLGDSALYLCASSLWGHTEAFFGQGTRLTVV.

The chain combines TRBV15 with TRBJ2-7; the D call from TCRdb, TRBD2, cannot be confirmed without DNA. In germline, CDR1 is LNHNV, CDR2 YYDKDF (reference sequence). The CDR3 is made up of 19 amino acids. This CDR3 reads CATSQDPGLDGRGYYEQYF.

The chain employs TRBV19 and TRBJ2-3; TCRdb's assignment of TRBD1 cannot be checked, as there is no DNA. The CDR3 contains 17 residues. Germline loops: CDR1 LNHDA, CDR2 SQIVND (reference sequence). The CDR3 sequence is CASSAPTQGACTDTQYF.

This chain joins TRBV7-9 and TRBJ2-1; TCRdb's D gene call, TRBD1, goes unchecked for lack of DNA. This CDR3 has 17 amino acids. The germline gives CDR1 SEHNR, CDR2 FQNEAQ (reference sequence). The CDR3 protein is CASSSKADRGLYNEQFF. The full variable domain, with the rest looked up from reference TRBV7-9 and TRBJ2-1, is DTGVSQNPRHKITKRGQNVTFRCDPISEHNRLYWYRQTLGQGPEFLTYFQNEAQLEKSRLLSDRFSAERPKGSFSTLEIQRTEQGDSAMYLCASSSKADRGLYNEQFFGPGTRLTVL.

The chain combines TRBV28 with TRBJ2-7; without DNA, the TCRdb call of TRBD2 cannot be checked. The CDR3 consists of 16 residues. Germline V gives CDR1 MDHEN, CDR2 SYDVKM. The CDR3 spells CASSLPGGGPRYEQYF.

The J gene is TRBJ2-7, the V gene TRBV4-3; the D gene TCRdb calls, TRBD1, cannot be checked with no DNA. This CDR3 has 15 amino acids. The germline V gene has CDR1 LGHNA and CDR2 YSLEER. The CDR3 here is CASSQDRGGSYEQYF.

The chain carries TRBV7-9 and TRBJ2-1; TCRdb lists TRBD1, though no DNA is available to test this call. This CDR3 spans 13 amino acids. CDR1 is SEHNR, CDR2 FQNEAQ, per germline (reference sequence). The CDR3 spells CASSGTLTYEQYF.

The J gene is TRBJ2-5, the V gene TRBV6-2 or TRBV6-3; lacking DNA, the TRBD2 call made by TCRdb goes unchecked. The CDR3 contains 14 residues. Germline values: CDR1 MNHEY, CDR2 SVGEGT. CDR3 residues: CASDTGLAGETQYF.

This chain joins TRBV14 and TRBJ1-5. This CDR3 is built from 13 residues. Germline lookup yields CDR1 SGHDN and CDR2 FVKESK. The chain's CDR3 is CASAAHTDQPQHF.

This rearrangement joins TRBV6-5 to TRBJ2-2; the D call of TRBD2 rests on TCRdb alone, since no DNA is present to check it. This CDR3 is 15 amino acids long. Germline V gene sequence: CDR1 MNHEY, CDR2 SVGAGI. CDR3 residues: CASSVNSGSPGELFF.

The chain uses TRBV15 and TRBJ1-5; TCRdb outputs TRBD1, but without DNA this stays unchecked. The CDR3 spans 16 residues. The V gene's germline CDR1 is LNHNV and CDR2 YYDKDF (reference sequence). This CDR3 is CATSIRRAGWNQPQHF.